The T cell receptor (beta chain) described here comes from a study of cytomegalovirus exposure and HLA in healthy donors. The V end lost 0 bases, the J end lost 5 bases, and 19 bases lay between the germline ends. Germline V gene lookup returns CDR1 GTSNPN and CDR2 SVGIG (reference sequence). The CDR3 length is 16 residues. The count of this clone is one. Its antigen is unknown. In the PCR, 60 Vbeta and 13 Jbeta primers were used. Produced via immunoSEQ multiplex PCR; TCRdb's table is partial and in-frame only. The data show roughly 140,000 clones, with around 75% seen just once and 0.95% to 1.5% held by the top ten. Points from the study as a whole: Associated with HLA alleles at 0.05 false discovery rate in a later analysis were fewer than 20,000 TCR beta sequences. The classifier reportedly diagnosed cytomegalovirus status with high sensitivity and specificity.

Sequenced input: PBMCs. This TCR was sampled from a female donor in good health and CMV-seronegative. V usage is TRBV30 and J usage is TRBJ1-2; a weak D match, TRBD1 (6 bases). CDR3 protein: CAWSVGALGGVYGYTF. The CDR3 DNA reads as TGTGCCTGGAGTGTGGGGGCGCTCGGTGGGGTGTATGGCTACACCTTC.